The source of this TCR beta chain is a study of T cell changes during pregnancy in multiple sclerosis. TCRdb's copy holds only in-frame clones and misses some; the assay was immunoSEQ multiplex PCR. This table has some 85,000 clones, 94% appearing once. CDR1 and CDR2 from the germline V gene are LNHDA and SQIVND (reference sequence). Trimming left V 2 bases short and J 4 bases short, with 11 bases between. The CDR3 has 14 amino acids. V gene TRBV19 combines with J gene TRBJ1-1; TRBD1 might be the D (5 bases). This specimen was peripheral blood, taken in the third trimester of pregnancy. The TCR was taken from a female donor with multiple sclerosis, enrolled in a pregnancy study. CDR3 sequence: CASSISGESTEAFF. For the CDR3, the DNA is TGTGCCAGTAGTATATCGGGGGAGAGCACTGAAGCTTTCTTT.